This T cell receptor (beta chain) appears in the sequencing data of a study of blood T cell repertoires in COVID-19. Looking at the study overall: Samples representing acute and convalescent COVID-19 were sourced from the United States, Italy and Spain.

V gave up 3 bases and J gave up 8 bases, with 10 bases separating them. CDR1 and CDR2 from the germline V gene are MDHEN and SYDVKM. CDR3 length equals 13 residues. TCRdb's table, derived via immunoSEQ multiplex PCR, lists solely in-frame clones and lacks some. Of tens of thousands of clones in the sample, about 87% were seen once. The sequenced sample was peripheral blood. This chain joins TRBV28 and TRBJ1-4; the D is unclear. The receptor was isolated from a middle-aged man with COVID-19, enrolled during active disease. The CDR3 reads CASSFSGTEKLFF. CDR3 in DNA: TGTGCCAGCAGTTTCTCGGGTACGGAAAAACTGTTTTTT.